The 11 T cell receptor beta chains reported below all come from one sample, sequenced in a study of STAT3 mutations in large granular lymphocyte leukemia. Data came from immunoSEQ multiplex PCR; TCRdb stores just in-frame clones and leaves some out. This repertoire shows more than 3,500 clones, roughly 87% found once; its top ten account for around nine tenths. No antigen is known for these receptors. Notes on the study in general: Every T-LGLL patient had at least one immunodominant TCRbeta clonotype.

Material for sequencing was peripheral blood mononuclear cells. The receptors come from a boy younger than 18 with T-cell large granular lymphocyte leukemia. Some clones in this sample may be carry-over from other donors' samples.

The rearrangement uses TRBV10-3 and TRBJ2-5; 7 positions match TRBD2. The CDR3 has 13 amino acids. The V gene's germline CDR1 is ENHRY and CDR2 SYGVKD. The V gene end was trimmed by 4 bases and the J gene end by 7 bases; junction bases not matched to a gene: 6. The CDR3 is CAISAGGFRTQYF. In DNA, the CDR3 is TGTGCCATCAGTGCGGGAGGCTTTCGGACCCAGTACTTC.

This clone was counted between two and nine times. CDR3 nucleotide sequence: TGTGCCAGCAGTTACTCGATAGGCCCAGCCGAGCAGTACTTC. Residues: CASSYSIGPAEQYF. The chain recombines TRBV6-5 with TRBJ2-7; no firm D call. The CDR3 runs 14 residues. Germline V gives CDR1 MNHEY, CDR2 SVGAGI. V shed 0 bases and J shed 6 bases, with 12 bases lying between them.

This clone was found a few times. The V gene is TRBV4-2, the J gene TRBJ1-2; 7 bases are shared with TRBD1. Germline CDR1 and CDR2: LGHNA and YNFKEQ. With V trimmed by 2 bases and J by 4 bases, 16 bases remained unmatched. The length of the CDR3 is 18 residues. The CDR3 DNA reads TGTGCCAGCAGCCAAAACCAGCGAAGACAGGGTTGGGGCTATGGCTACACCTTC. Encoded protein: CASSQNQRRQGWGYGYTF.

This clone was observed a handful of times. The J gene is TRBJ2-5, the V gene TRBV6-1; maybe TRBD1 (6 bases). This CDR3 has 14 residues. Germline values: CDR1 MNHNS, CDR2 SASEGT. V shed 6 bases and J shed 6 bases, with 17 bases lying between them. In DNA, the CDR3 is TGTGCCAGCAGCTCGCAGGGGCAATCGAAGACCCAGTACTTC. Its protein product is CASSSQGQSKTQYF.

CDR3 DNA: TGTGCCTGGAGTGAGGTCTCCGTATATAATTCACCCCTCCACTTT. It specifies CAWSEVSVYNSPLHF. The V call is TRBV30, the J call TRBJ1-6; D is unclear. The germline gives CDR1 GTSNPN, CDR2 SVGIG (reference sequence). This CDR3 contains 15 residues. The V gene lost 1 base and the J gene lost 4 bases, with 11 bases spanning the gap.

The V and J genes are TRBV29-1 and TRBJ2-7; a possible D gene is TRBD1 (5 bases). Germline lookup yields CDR1 SQVTM and CDR2 ANQGSEA. The germline V and J ends were trimmed by 7 bases and 3 bases, with 16 bases remaining between them. The CDR3 loop spans 13 amino acids. The DNA for the CDR3 is TGCAGCGCAAAAGGGGCCCTCGACTACGAGCAGTACTTC. It yields the protein CSAKGALDYEQYF.

This clone was found once. The rearrangement links TRBV4-1 to TRBJ2-7; 7 bases align to TRBD1. The CDR3 is 15 residues long. Germline loops: CDR1 MGHRA, CDR2 YSYEKL. The ends lost 3 bases at V and 1 base at J; junction bases unmatched: 6. CDR3 sequence (DNA): TGCGCCAGCAGCCAGAGACAGGGACGGTCCTACGAGCAGTACTTC. Its protein product is CASSQRQGRSYEQYF.

The chain employs TRBV5-1 and TRBJ2-5; D gene unclear. Germline V gives CDR1 SGHRS, CDR2 YFSETQ. Between the trimmed V and J ends, which lost 2 bases and 1 base, there was a span of 9 bases. The CDR3 loop spans 14 amino acids. The CDR3 protein is CASSFDGVQETQYF. The CDR3 DNA sequence: TGCGCCAGCAGCTTCGACGGAGTCCAAGAGACCCAGTACTTC.

The chain combines TRBV30 with TRBJ2-7, with D possibly matching TRBD2 (5 bases). This CDR3 spans 13 amino acids. The germline gives CDR1 GTSNPN, CDR2 SVGIG (reference sequence). The CDR3 is CALASGNGYEQYF. For the CDR3, the DNA is TGTGCGCTGGCCAGCGGCAACGGGTACGAGCAGTACTTC.

The table lists this clone with a count of one. The chain couples TRBV7-2 to TRBJ2-7; TRBD2 matches at 12 bases. Trimming removed 5 bases from V and 2 bases from J; junction bases left unmatched: 7. From germline, CDR1 is SGHTA and CDR2 FQGNSA. The CDR3 consists of 16 residues. CDR3 amino acids: CASSPSLAGGPYEQYF. DNA of the CDR3: TGTGCCAGCAGCCCCTCCCTAGCGGGGGGGCCCTACGAGCAGTACTTC.

This clone was seen more than once but under ten times. The chain recombines TRBV6-1 with TRBJ1-6; 11 bases fit TRBD1. The germline V gene encodes CDR1 MNHNS and CDR2 SASEGT. Losses at the gene ends were 1 base for V and 10 bases for J; bases not matched to a gene: 0. The CDR3 extends over 14 amino acids. CDR3 DNA: TGTGCCAGCAGTGAAGGGACAGGGGGCTCACCCCTCCACTTT. Translated, it gives CASSEGTGGSPLHF.